The rows below give T cell receptor beta chains drawn from one sample of a study of blood T cell repertoires in COVID-19. Clones were sequenced by immunoSEQ multiplex PCR, and TCRdb holds only the in-frame ones, with some missing. The table records about 58,000 clones, about 87% of them present only once. Sequencing used peripheral blood. Receptor source: a man aged 55 to 69 with acute or convalescent COVID-19. Both conserved end residues are part of each CDR3. The D gene is left open where the match is weak. Size is stated for part of the rows, as once, few or many counts, or as a class when the clone is expanded.

v_call: TRBV7-3; j_call: TRBJ2-3; d_call: TRBD2; clone_size: .; cdr3_nt: TGTGCCAGCAGCCCCCCGGGGGGTGAGCAGTATTTT; cdr3_aa: CASSPPGGEQYF
v_call: TRBV25-1; j_call: TRBJ2-1; d_call: TRBD2; clone_size: .; cdr3_nt: TGTGCCAGCAGGACTAGCGGGTACAATGAGCAGTTCTTC; cdr3_aa: CASRTSGYNEQFF
v_call: TRBV6-6; j_call: TRBJ1-1; d_call: TRBD1; clone_size: .; cdr3_nt: TGTGCCAGCAGTCCCACAACTGGGACAGGTATTGAAGCTTTCTTT; cdr3_aa: CASSPTTGTGIEAFF
v_call: TRBV28; j_call: TRBJ1-5; d_call: .; clone_size: .; cdr3_nt: TGTGCCAGCAGTTTTTTTTGGACAGACAATAATCGGGTGCAGCCCCAGCATTTT; cdr3_aa: CASSFFWTDNNRVQPQHF
v_call: TRBV30; j_call: TRBJ1-2; d_call: .; clone_size: .; cdr3_nt: TGTGCCTGGAGCGCCGGGCCCAGGGGTGGCTACACCTTC; cdr3_aa: CAWSAGPRGGYTF
v_call: TRBV5-1; j_call: TRBJ2-1; d_call: .; clone_size: .; cdr3_nt: TGCGCCAGCAGCTTGGCCGAAGAGGGCCGAGGTCATGAGCAGTTCTTC; cdr3_aa: CASSLAEEGRGHEQFF
v_call: TRBV6-5; j_call: TRBJ1-5; d_call: .; clone_size: .; cdr3_nt: TGTGCCAGCAGCCCCGGAGGGACGGACAATCAGCCCCAGCATTTT; cdr3_aa: CASSPGGTDNQPQHF
v_call: TRBV10-3; j_call: TRBJ1-1; d_call: .; clone_size: .; cdr3_nt: TGTGCCATCAGTGGGGAACAGGGTTACACTGAAGCTTTCTTT; cdr3_aa: CAISGEQGYTEAFF
v_call: TRBV5-1; j_call: TRBJ2-2; d_call: TRBD1; clone_size: .; cdr3_nt: TGCGCCACATCCGGGACAGGTGACACCGGGGAGCTGTTTTTT; cdr3_aa: CATSGTGDTGELFF
v_call: TRBV24-1; j_call: TRBJ1-2; d_call: .; clone_size: few; cdr3_nt: TGTGCCACCAGTGACTCCCATAGCTCCTATGGCTACACCTTC; cdr3_aa: CATSDSHSSYGYTF
v_call: TRBV5-7; j_call: TRBJ1-1; d_call: .; clone_size: .; cdr3_nt: TGTGCCAGCAGCTTTCTACGATTCGAAGCTTTCTTT; cdr3_aa: CASSFLRFEAFF
v_call: TRBV12-5; j_call: TRBJ2-1; d_call: TRBD2; clone_size: .; cdr3_nt: TGTGCTAGTGGTAGACCGGGACAGATCTTAGCGGGAGGCCGGGCCGATGAGCAGTTCTTC; cdr3_aa: CASGRPGQILAGGRADEQFF
v_call: TRBV11-2; j_call: TRBJ2-3; d_call: .; clone_size: .; cdr3_nt: TGTGCCAGCAGCGTGGGGCAGGCCTCTAGCACAGATACGCAGTATTTT; cdr3_aa: CASSVGQASSTDTQYF
v_call: TRBV29-1; j_call: TRBJ2-1; d_call: .; clone_size: few; cdr3_nt: TGCAGCGTTGCGACCCCACCCCCGGGTCATGAGCAGTTCTTC; cdr3_aa: CSVATPPPGHEQFF
v_call: TRBV27; j_call: TRBJ1-6; d_call: .; clone_size: .; cdr3_nt: TGTGCCAGCAGTTTATTAGAGAATTCACCCCTCCACTTT; cdr3_aa: CASSLLENSPLHF